This T cell receptor (beta chain) was captured by sequencing in a study of T cell changes during pregnancy in multiple sclerosis. Sequencing was performed with immunoSEQ multiplex PCR; in TCRdb, only in-frame clones are kept and a portion is missing. Of 50,000 or so clones listed, roughly 92% are singletons. The V and J ends lost 0 bases and 4 bases, in that order; junction bases with no gene match: 5. Germline loops: CDR1 SGHRS, CDR2 YFSETQ. The CDR3 length is 15 residues. V and J are TRBV5-1 and TRBJ1-2; 8 positions match TRBD1. This specimen was CD4+ T cells from peripheral blood mononuclear cells, taken in the third trimester of pregnancy. The sequence derives from a female donor with multiple sclerosis, enrolled in a pregnancy study. CDR3 DNA sequence: TGCGCCAGCAGCTTGGCAGGACAGGGAAGCTATGGCTACACCTTC. It is translated as CASSLAGQGSYGYTF.